Described below is a single TCR beta chain sequence and its context. Random hexamers were used to reverse transcribe the RNA input (roughly 0.5 to 1 ug). Amplification of TCR beta CDR3 was carried out by immunoSEQ multiplex PCR, which covered 54 Vbeta and 13 Jbeta segments. TCRdb independently ran MiXCR on the immunoSEQ multiplex PCR reads; one entry per CDR3 protein. Of 110,000 or so distinct CDR3 sequences listed, roughly 97% were seen once; the top ten hold 0.096%. Sequencing of TCR beta, carried out with a high-throughput approach, was applied to CD8+ and CD4+ T cells from the blood. Healthy donors served as age- and sex-matched controls. The TEMRA cells underwent FACS enrichment, while the CD8+ and CD4+ T cells underwent negative isolation. The data originate from a study of CD8 T cells in Susac syndrome. The CDR3 is 14 residues long. Germline CDR1 is SGHDT and CDR2 is YYEEEE. V dropped 2 bases and J dropped 6 bases, with 14 bases sitting between them.

Sequences were obtained from CD4+ T cells from PBMCs. The rearrangement uses TRBV5-6 and TRBJ2-5, with D perhaps being TRBD1 or TRBD2 (5 bases each). The clonotype was recovered from a human donor in good health. The CDR3 protein is CASSFGTREKTQYF. The CDR3, as DNA: TGTGCCAGCAGCTTTGGTACCAGGGAGAAGACCCAGTACTTC.